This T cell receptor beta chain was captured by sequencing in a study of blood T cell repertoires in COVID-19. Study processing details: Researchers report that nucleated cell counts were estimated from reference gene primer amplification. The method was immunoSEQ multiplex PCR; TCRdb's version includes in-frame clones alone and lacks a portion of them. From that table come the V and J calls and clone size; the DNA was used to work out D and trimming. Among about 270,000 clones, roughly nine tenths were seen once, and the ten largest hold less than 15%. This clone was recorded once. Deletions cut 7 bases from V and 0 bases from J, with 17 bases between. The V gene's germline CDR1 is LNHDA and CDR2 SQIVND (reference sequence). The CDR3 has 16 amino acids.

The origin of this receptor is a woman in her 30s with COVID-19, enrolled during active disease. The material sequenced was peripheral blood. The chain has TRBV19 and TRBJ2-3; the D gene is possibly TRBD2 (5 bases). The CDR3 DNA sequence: TGTGCCAGTAAAATAAGTTCGCTAGCTAGCACAGATACGCAGTATTTT. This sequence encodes CASKISSLASTDTQYF.